The 25 T cell receptor beta chains in this list originate from one sample, sequenced in a study of human thymus T cells. Produced via immunoSEQ multiplex PCR; TCRdb's table is partial and in-frame only. Of tens of thousands of clones listed, 95% were seen once; the top ten hold approximately 0.16%. The specimen was blood. The receptor set was obtained from a girl in the first two years of life with a congenital heart defect but otherwise immunologically healthy.

Only a few counts were recorded for this clone. The chain couples TRBV19 to TRBJ1-5; D not resolved. The CDR3 sequence is 12 residues long. Germline V lookup: CDR1 LNHDA, CDR2 SQIVND (reference sequence). Deletions cut 7 bases from V and 1 base from J, with 5 bases between. Here the CDR3 DNA reads TGTGCCAGTATAGGCAGCAATCAGCCCCAGCATTTT. Translated, it gives CASIGSNQPQHF.

V is TRBV10-3 and J is TRBJ2-2; no clear D. The CDR3 consists of 16 residues. The V gene's germline CDR1 is ENHRY and CDR2 SYGVKD. The ends were cut back, 5 bases at V and 8 bases at J, with 21 bases in the middle. CDR3: CAISPIATLNSGELFF. The CDR3 coding sequence is TGTGCCATCAGTCCAATAGCCACCCTTAACTCTGGGGAGCTGTTTTTT.

CDR3 bases: TGCGCCAGCAGCCCAGACTTCCAAGAGACCCAGTACTTC. This translates into CASSPDFQETQYF. J is TRBJ2-5 and V is TRBV4-1; D is undetermined. The CDR3 loop spans 13 amino acids. The V end was cut by 4 bases, the J end by 1 base, with 7 bases between. Germline V gene data show CDR1 as MGHRA and CDR2 as YSYEKL.

This chain links TRBV7-6 with TRBJ2-1, with D unresolved. The germline V and J ends were trimmed by 6 bases and 5 bases, with 14 bases remaining between them. This CDR3 has 14 amino acids. Germline CDR1 is SGHVS and CDR2 is FNYEAQ. CDR3: CASRDGRTNNEQFF. The DNA of the CDR3 is TGTGCCAGCAGGGACGGCCGGACCAACAATGAGCAGTTCTTC. Complete variable domain (other parts from reference TRBV7-6 and TRBJ2-1): GAGVSQSPRYKVTKRGQDVALRCDPISGHVSLYWYRQALGQGPEFLTYFNYEAQQDKSGLPNDRFSAERPEGSISTLTIQRTEQRDSAMYRCASRDGRTNNEQFFGPGTRLTVL.

The chain's CDR3 is CASSKVTMGEQYF. In nucleotides, the CDR3 is TGTGCCAGTAGTAAAGTGACGATGGGGGAGCAGTACTTC. This rearrangement joins TRBV19 to TRBJ2-7; D not resolved. The V end lost 4 bases, the J end lost 7 bases, and 14 bases lay between the germline ends. The germline gives CDR1 LNHDA, CDR2 SQIVND (reference sequence). The CDR3 totals 13 residues.

The chain links TRBV7-3 to TRBJ2-3; unclear D gene. Germline CDR1 reads SGHTA; CDR2 reads FQGTGA. The CDR3 length is 13 residues. V was pared by 3 bases and J by 2 bases, with 6 bases between. CDR3 sequence: CASSLLITDTQYF. CDR3 DNA: TGTGCCAGCAGCTTGTTGATCACAGATACGCAGTATTTT.

The V call is TRBV29-1, the J call TRBJ2-7, with 10 bases matching TRBD1. The CDR3 is made up of 13 amino acids. The V and J ends lost 7 bases and 3 bases, in that order; junction bases with no gene match: 6. CDR1 is SQVTM, CDR2 ANQGSEA, per germline. CDR3 in DNA: TGCAGCGGACACCGGGACAGGGGCTACGAGCAGTACTTC. This translates into CSGHRDRGYEQYF.

The genes are TRBV4-1 and TRBJ2-1; D call uncertain. Germline V CDR1 and CDR2: MGHRA, YSYEKL. The CDR3 is 14 residues long. Trimming shortened V by 0 bases and J by 8 bases, and 11 bases separated the two germline ends. The CDR3 coding sequence is TGCGCCAGCAGCCAAGATAGGCTAGGCGATGAGCAGTTCTTC. Encoded protein: CASSQDRLGDEQFF.

V and J are TRBV9 and TRBJ2-1; D ambiguous. The CDR3 totals 16 residues. Germline-derived CDR1 and CDR2 are SGDLS and YYNGEE. V was clipped by 0 bases and J by 8 bases, with 18 bases between them. This CDR3 reads CASSVDRARFLDEQFF. CDR3 nucleotide sequence: TGTGCCAGCAGCGTAGATAGAGCGAGATTTCTGGATGAGCAGTTCTTC.

This chain connects TRBV7-7 to TRBJ2-1; D is unresolved. The CDR3 length is 16 residues. In germline, CDR1 is SSHAT, CDR2 FNYEAQ (reference sequence). Trimming left V 0 bases short and J 2 bases short, with 11 bases between. The CDR3, as DNA: TGTGCCAGCAGCTTAGCACGATTTCCCCCCTACAATGAGCAGTTCTTC. This codes for CASSLARFPPYNEQFF.

The genes are TRBV18 and TRBJ2-6, with D unclear. This CDR3 is built from 12 residues. In germline, CDR1 is KGHSH, CDR2 LQKENI. Trimming shortened V by 3 bases and J by 4 bases, and 1 base separated the two germline ends. For the CDR3, the DNA is TGTGCCAGCTCACCCGGGGCCAACGTCCTGACTTTC. It yields the protein CASSPGANVLTF.

The chain couples TRBV25-1 to TRBJ2-2; D possibly corresponds to TRBD2 (5 bases). Trimming removed 1 base at V and 4 bases at J, with 13 bases between. Per the germline V gene, CDR1 is MGHDK and CDR2 is SYGVNS. This CDR3 is built from 16 residues. The CDR3 DNA is TGTGCCAGCAGTGAATCCCTCGGGGAATTCACCGGGGAGCTGTTTTTT. Translated: CASSESLGEFTGELFF.

There are a few counts of this clone. The chain is built from TRBV25-1 and TRBJ1-1, with 7 bases aligning to TRBD1. Looked up from germline, CDR1 is MGHDK and CDR2 is SYGVNS. The CDR3 consists of 12 residues. With V trimmed by 3 bases and J by 5 bases, 0 bases remained unmatched. In DNA form, the CDR3 reads TGTGCCAGCAGTGACAGGGGGACTGAAGCTTTCTTT. Translating gives CASSDRGTEAFF.

This rearrangement joins TRBV5-4 to TRBJ2-1; 10 bases fit TRBD2. V was clipped by 0 bases and J by 6 bases; unmatched bases: 6. CDR3 length equals 16 residues. Germline V gene data show CDR1 as SGHNT and CDR2 as YYREEE (reference sequence). The CDR3 region is CASSLAGLAGANEQFF. The DNA of the CDR3 is TGTGCCAGCAGCTTGGCAGGGCTAGCGGGAGCCAATGAGCAGTTCTTC.

The chain carries TRBV6-5 and TRBJ1-1; D ambiguous. The CDR3 is 13 amino acids. Trimming pared 6 bases from V and 0 bases from J, leaving 8 bases between. Germline V gene data show CDR1 as MNHEY and CDR2 as SVGAGI. CDR3 DNA: TGTGCCAGCAGCCGGAGGCTGAACACTGAAGCTTTCTTT. It encodes CASSRRLNTEAFF.

Concerning this clone itself: At one of its ends the junction is not consistent with the germline gene, which may arise from a read error. V is TRBV27 and J is TRBJ1-6; possibly TRBD1 for D (5 bases). CDR1 and CDR2 from the germline V gene are MNHEY and SMNVEV (reference sequence). The CDR3 has 15 residues. The CDR3, as DNA: TGCGCCAGCCAGGGCCTGAGCTCCTATAATTCACCCCTCCACTTT. Its translation: CASQGLSSYNSPLHF.

The chain recombines TRBV7-2 with TRBJ2-5, with unresolved D. Germline values: CDR1 SGHTA, CDR2 FQGNSA. Trimming removed 2 bases at V and 2 bases at J, with 9 bases between. This CDR3 is 14 amino acids long. Here the CDR3 reads CASSLMGFQETQYF. CDR3 in DNA: TGTGCCAGCAGCTTAATGGGTTTTCAAGAGACCCAGTACTTC.

The chain is built from TRBV5-1 and TRBJ2-5, with TRBD2 matching 13 bases. Germline V gene data show CDR1 as SGHRS and CDR2 as YFSETQ. Trimming cost V 1 base and J 5 bases; bases outside gene matches: 5. The CDR3 has 16 residues. The CDR3 reads CASSLTSGRAGETQYF. The CDR3 bases are TGCGCCAGCAGCTTGACTAGCGGGAGGGCAGGGGAGACCCAGTACTTC.

The sample holds one count of this clone. This chain links TRBV25-1 with TRBJ1-3; D is perhaps TRBD1 (6 bases). Germline CDR1 is MGHDK and CDR2 is SYGVNS. With 4 bases removed from V and 3 bases from J, the gap between germline ends came to 7 bases. The CDR3 length is 13 residues. This CDR3 is CASSGGLGNTIYF. CDR3 DNA: TGTGCCAGCAGTGGGGGGCTTGGAAACACCATATATTTT.

This chain connects TRBV7-2 to TRBJ2-1; 8 bases line up with TRBD1. Losses at the gene ends were 0 bases for V and 5 bases for J; bases not matched to a gene: 15. Germline values: CDR1 SGHTA, CDR2 FQGNSA. The CDR3 runs to 19 residues. The CDR3 loop is CASSLAPAAAGGGHNEQFF. In nucleotides, the CDR3 is TGTGCCAGCAGCTTAGCTCCGGCTGCGGCAGGGGGCGGCCACAATGAGCAGTTCTTC. Combining the CDR3 with reference TRBV7-2 and TRBJ2-1 gives the whole variable domain GAGVSQSPSNKVTEKGKDVELRCDPISGHTALYWYRQSLGQGLEFLIYFQGNSAPDKSGLPSDRFSAERTGGSVSTLTIQRTQQEDSAVYLCASSLAPAAAGGGHNEQFFGPGTRLTVL.

This chain connects TRBV9 to TRBJ2-2; D gene uncertain. The CDR3 is 16 residues long. V shed 2 bases and J shed 0 bases, with 11 bases lying between them. The germline V gene encodes CDR1 SGDLS and CDR2 YYNGEE. This CDR3 reads CASSVGRTTNTGELFF. In DNA, the CDR3 is TGTGCCAGCAGCGTGGGCAGGACGACGAACACCGGGGAGCTGTTTTTT.

The CDR3: CASSSNRVYGYTF. CDR3 sequence (DNA): TGTGCCAGCAGTTCAAACAGGGTCTATGGCTACACCTTC. V and J are TRBV7-9 and TRBJ1-2; the D gene is possibly TRBD1 (6 bases). Germline V gives CDR1 SEHNR, CDR2 FQNEAQ (reference sequence). V was cut by 6 bases and J by 4 bases, with 12 bases left in between. This CDR3 is built from 13 residues.

J is TRBJ2-7 and V is TRBV5-4, with 7 bases that match TRBD2. The CDR3 runs 15 residues. Unmatched junction bases numbered 7, after V lost 0 bases and J lost 4 bases. Germline V gene sequence: CDR1 SGHNT, CDR2 YYREEE (reference sequence). The CDR3 sequence: CASSLGASGPYEQYF. The CDR3 region has the DNA TGTGCCAGCAGCTTGGGGGCTAGCGGACCGTACGAGCAGTACTTC.

The chain recombines TRBV18 with TRBJ2-1; 9 positions match TRBD1. After removal of 2 bases from V and 5 bases from J, the junction contained 4 bases not matched to a gene. The length of the CDR3 is 15 residues. CDR1 and CDR2 from the germline V gene are KGHSH and LQKENI. This CDR3 is CASSPVRTGDNEQFF. The DNA for the CDR3 is TGTGCCAGCTCACCAGTGAGGACAGGGGACAATGAGCAGTTCTTC.

The chain carries TRBV7-6 and TRBJ2-6, with D possibly called TRBD1 or TRBD2 (6 bases each). V lost 8 bases to trimming and J lost 0 bases, with 14 bases between them. Germline CDR1 SGHVS, CDR2 FNYEAQ. The CDR3 totals 16 residues. The CDR3 sequence: CASQPGASSGANVLTF. The CDR3 nucleotides read TGTGCCAGCCAGCCGGGGGCCTCCTCTGGGGCCAACGTCCTGACTTTC.